Below, 23 T cell receptor beta chains from the same sample are listed, as sequenced in a study of cytomegalovirus exposure and HLA in healthy donors. The PCR contained 60 Vbeta and 13 Jbeta primers. Profiled with immunoSEQ multiplex PCR; TCRdb holds only in-frame clones, not every one. The sample consists of 150,000 to 200,000 clones, around 68% of them appearing once. The sequenced sample was PBMCs. These receptor sequences come from a woman aged 40 to 50 in good health and CMV-seropositive.

Regarding this clone: A junction end diverges from the germline sequence, so it may reflect a read error. The V gene is TRBV7-9, the J gene TRBJ2-3; D perhaps matches TRBD2 (6 bases). Per the germline V gene, CDR1 is SEHNR and CDR2 is FQNEAQ (reference sequence). The CDR3 length is 16 residues. DNA of the CDR3: TGCGCCAGCAGCCGAGATCGTCGGGACTTCACAGATACGCAGTATTTT. Its protein is CASSRDRRDFTDTQYF.

This clone came up once. The rearrangement uses TRBV7-3 and TRBJ2-1; 7 bases agree with TRBD2. Per germline, CDR1 SGHTA and CDR2 FQGTGA. The CDR3 runs 15 residues. V lost 5 bases to trimming and J lost 8 bases; unmatched junction nucleotides: 12. CDR3 nucleotide sequence: TGTGCCAGCAGCCTACAAGCGGGACGTGATTATGAGCAGTTCTTC. Translated: CASSLQAGRDYEQFF.

The chain uses TRBV12-5 and TRBJ2-7; D is unclear. Per germline, CDR1 LGHNT and CDR2 FRNRAP. The CDR3 length is 13 residues. Between the trimmed V and J ends, which lost 0 bases and 7 bases, there was a span of 10 bases. CDR3 residues: CASGLVHLGEQYF. In nucleotides, the CDR3 is TGTGCTAGTGGTTTGGTACATCTCGGGGAGCAGTACTTC.

The rearrangement joins TRBV28 to TRBJ2-7, with 9 bases matching TRBD2. V was clipped by 2 bases and J by 2 bases; unmatched bases: 10. CDR1 and CDR2 from the germline V gene are MDHEN and SYDVKM. This CDR3 region has 17 residues. The CDR3 bases are TGTGCCAGCAGTTTACTAGAAGGACTAGCGCCGACCTACGAGCAGTACTTC. Amino acid sequence: CASSLLEGLAPTYEQYF. Full variable domain (missing parts from reference TRBV28 and TRBJ2-7): DVKVTQSSRYLVKRTGEKVFLECVQDMDHENMFWYRQDPGLGLRLIYFSYDVKMKEKGDIPEGYSVSREKKERFSLILESASTNQTSMYLCASSLLEGLAPTYEQYFGPGTRLTVT.

This rearrangement joins TRBV15 to TRBJ2-7; 8 nucleotides line up with TRBD1. Germline V gives CDR1 LNHNV, CDR2 YYDKDF (reference sequence). The CDR3 extends over 16 amino acids. The V and J ends lost 1 base and 2 bases, in that order; junction bases with no gene match: 7. CDR3 sequence (DNA): TGTGCCACCAGCAGAGGGTCCGGGACAGGAACCTACGAGCAGTACTTC. It yields the protein CATSRGSGTGTYEQYF.

The rearrangement uses TRBV28 and TRBJ1-1; TRBD1 matches 8 bases. J gave up 0 bases and V 7 bases, and 4 bases lay outside the gene matches. The V gene's germline CDR1 is MDHEN and CDR2 SYDVKM. The CDR3 is 14 residues long. The CDR3 sequence: CASTSDRVNTEAFF. CDR3 sequence (DNA): TGTGCCAGCACTTCGGACAGGGTGAACACTGAAGCTTTCTTT.

The V gene is TRBV7-9, the J gene TRBJ2-3; 8 nucleotides align to TRBD1. Trimming removed 3 bases from V and 0 bases from J; junction bases left unmatched: 14. This CDR3 region has 19 residues. From germline, CDR1 is SEHNR and CDR2 FQNEAQ (reference sequence). CDR3 protein: CASSFTGTGRLSSTDTQYF. The CDR3 region has the DNA TGTGCCAGCAGCTTTACCGGGACAGGCCGTCTTTCTAGCACAGATACGCAGTATTTT.

The J gene is TRBJ2-7, the V gene TRBV4-2; D is unclear. The germline V gene has CDR1 LGHNA and CDR2 YNFKEQ. The V end lost 0 bases, the J end lost 2 bases, and 8 bases lay between the germline ends. This CDR3 is built from 14 residues. In DNA, the CDR3 is TGTGCCAGCAGCCAAGAAGATCGGGCCTACGAGCAGTACTTC. This gives the protein CASSQEDRAYEQYF.

This clone was counted only a few times. The chain joins TRBV5-6 to TRBJ2-3; D might be TRBD2 (6 bases). Germline CDR1 is SGHDT and CDR2 is YYEEEE. V was clipped by 2 bases and J by 4 bases, with 20 bases between them. The CDR3 loop spans 17 amino acids. CDR3 residues: CASSLWGDGYIPDTQYF. The CDR3 coding sequence is TGTGCCAGCAGCTTATGGGGGGATGGCTATATCCCAGATACGCAGTATTTT.

The chain joins TRBV5-1 to TRBJ2-2; maybe TRBD2 (5 bases). Trimming cost V 3 bases and J 2 bases, with 11 bases left between them. Germline values: CDR1 SGHRS, CDR2 YFSETQ. The CDR3 spans 15 residues. The CDR3 nucleotides are TGCGCCAGCAGCTCGAACGGGGTCAACACCGGGGAGCTGTTTTTT. Translating it yields CASSSNGVNTGELFF.

CDR3 nucleotide sequence: TGTGCCAGACACGATAAAAACACTAGCGACTCTAGCACAGATACGCAGTATTTT. It encodes CARHDKNTSDSSTDTQYF. The chain combines TRBV19 with TRBJ2-3; 7 bases align to TRBD2. Germline-derived CDR1 and CDR2 are LNHDA and SQIVND (reference sequence). V gave up 9 bases and J gave up 0 bases; unmatched junction bases: 18. This CDR3 contains 18 residues.

The V and J genes are TRBV7-2 and TRBJ2-1, with 7 bases lining up with TRBD1. CDR3 length equals 13 residues. Per germline, CDR1 SGHTA and CDR2 FQGNSA. Trimming at V came to 5 bases and at J to 6 bases, leaving 4 bases not matched to a gene. CDR3 amino acids: CASSQGTANEQFF. In nucleotides, the CDR3 is TGTGCCAGCAGCCAAGGGACAGCCAATGAGCAGTTCTTC.

The chain employs TRBV18 and TRBJ2-7; TRBD2 matches at 9 bases. Looked up from germline, CDR1 is KGHSH and CDR2 is LQKENI. CDR3 length equals 16 residues. V lost 2 bases and J lost 2; bases outside the gene matches: 7. The chain's CDR3 is CASSPGAAGGPYEQYF. Written as DNA, the CDR3 is TGTGCCAGCTCACCAGGTGCAGCGGGGGGCCCCTACGAGCAGTACTTC. The complete variable domain, with remaining parts taken from reference TRBV18 and TRBJ2-7, reads NAGVMQNPRHLVRRRGQEARLRCSPMKGHSHVYWYRQLPEEGLKFMVYLQKENIIDESGMPKERFSAEFPKEGPSILRIQQVVRGDSAAYFCASSPGAAGGPYEQYFGPGTRLTVT.

The chain uses TRBV5-1 and TRBJ2-1, with D possibly matching TRBD1 (5 bases). Trimming left V 0 bases short and J 5 bases short, with 12 bases between. Germline loops: CDR1 SGHRS, CDR2 YFSETQ. The CDR3 is 15 residues long. The CDR3 spells CASSLGQGGHNEQFF. For the CDR3, the DNA is TGCGCCAGCAGCTTGGGGCAGGGTGGGCACAATGAGCAGTTCTTC.

V usage is TRBV6-1 and J usage is TRBJ1-2; possible D gene TRBD1, 6 bases. The CDR3 is made up of 14 amino acids. Germline V gene lookup returns CDR1 MNHNS and CDR2 SASEGT. V was pared by 6 bases and J by 2 bases, with 13 bases between. The CDR3 sequence is CASSPGVGNYGYTF. In DNA, the CDR3 is TGTGCCAGCAGCCCAGGGGTTGGGAACTATGGCTACACCTTC.

This clone was picked up a small number of times. V usage is TRBV27 and J usage is TRBJ1-2, with 7 bases fitting TRBD1. J gave up 2 bases and V 1 base, and 4 bases lay outside the gene matches. Germline V gene sequence: CDR1 MNHEY, CDR2 SMNVEV (reference sequence). There are 15 residues in the CDR3. The CDR3, as DNA: TGTGCCAGCAGTTTATTAGAGGGGGCCAACTATGGCTACACCTTC. Its translation: CASSLLEGANYGYTF.

The chain links TRBV19 to TRBJ2-5; D may be TRBD2 (5 bases). The V gene's germline CDR1 is LNHDA and CDR2 SQIVND (reference sequence). Between the trimmed V and J ends, which lost 5 bases and 1 base, there was a span of 17 bases. The CDR3 has 16 residues. This chain's CDR3 is CASSGRSLGIQETQYF. DNA for the CDR3: TGTGCCAGTAGTGGCCGGTCACTAGGGATCCAAGAGACCCAGTACTTC.

The gene calls are TRBV2 and TRBJ2-7; no clear D. Germline CDR1 reads SNHLY; CDR2 reads FYNNEI. The V and J ends lost 4 bases and 2 bases respectively, with 6 bases between them. The CDR3 sequence is 12 residues long. The CDR3 here is CASSVSAYEQYF. CDR3 sequence (DNA): TGTGCCAGCAGTGTATCCGCCTACGAGCAGTACTTC.

This clone occurred once. The chain uses TRBV19 and TRBJ2-2; possible D gene TRBD1, 5 bases. The germline CDR1 and CDR2 sequences are LNHDA and SQIVND (reference sequence). Between the trimmed V and J ends, which lost 9 bases and 5 bases, there was a span of 19 bases. This CDR3 is 15 amino acids long. In nucleotides, the CDR3 is TGTGCCAGCGGCCTAGGGGCCTACGGGACCGGGGAGCTGTTTTTT. Residues: CASGLGAYGTGELFF.

This chain links TRBV19 with TRBJ2-3, with 9 bases that match TRBD2. Per the germline V gene, CDR1 is LNHDA and CDR2 is SQIVND (reference sequence). The length of the CDR3 is 18 residues. Unmatched junction bases numbered 20, after V lost 11 bases and J lost 2 bases. CDR3 protein: CASKTGGLAGFYTDTQYF. The CDR3 DNA is TGTGCCTCCAAGACGGGAGGGCTAGCGGGGTTTTACACAGATACGCAGTATTTT.

This sequence joins TRBV27 and TRBJ1-5; D is undetermined. The germline CDR1 and CDR2 sequences are MNHEY and SMNVEV (reference sequence). Trimming took 2 bases from V and 6 from J, leaving 8 bases between them. The CDR3 consists of 13 residues. The CDR3 loop reads CASSLAPGQPQHF. Here the CDR3 DNA reads TGTGCCAGCAGTTTAGCGCCAGGTCAGCCCCAGCATTTT.

CDR3 nucleotides: TGTGCCAGTAGCCTCACCGGGACAGGGGCCTACGAGCAGTACTTC. This translates into CASSLTGTGAYEQYF. This sequence joins TRBV19 and TRBJ2-7, with 10 bases that match TRBD1. The CDR3 length is 15 residues. Germline V gene sequence: CDR1 LNHDA, CDR2 SQIVND (reference sequence). V lost 6 bases and J lost 2; bases outside the gene matches: 7. Combining the CDR3 with reference TRBV19 and TRBJ2-7 gives the whole variable domain DGGITQSPKYLFRKEGQNVTLSCEQNLNHDAMYWYRQDPGQGLRLIYYSQIVNDFQKGDIAEGYSVSREKKESFPLTVTSAQKNPTAFYLCASSLTGTGAYEQYFGPGTRLTVT.

The V call is TRBV29-1, the J call TRBJ1-3, with D perhaps TRBD1 (5 bases). Trimming took off 1 base at V and 7 bases at J, with 8 bases between the two ends. The germline V gene has CDR1 SQVTM and CDR2 ANQGSEA. This CDR3 region has 12 residues. The CDR3 loop reads CSVEAGLNTIYF. The CDR3 coding sequence is TGCAGCGTTGAAGCAGGGTTGAACACCATATATTTT. The full variable domain, its missing parts supplied by reference TRBV29-1 and TRBJ1-3, is SAVISQKPSRDICQRGTSLTIQCQVDSQVTMMFWYRQQPGQSLTLIATANQGSEATYESGFVIDKFPISRPNLTFSTLTVSNMSPEDSSIYLCSVEAGLNTIYFGEGSWLTVV.